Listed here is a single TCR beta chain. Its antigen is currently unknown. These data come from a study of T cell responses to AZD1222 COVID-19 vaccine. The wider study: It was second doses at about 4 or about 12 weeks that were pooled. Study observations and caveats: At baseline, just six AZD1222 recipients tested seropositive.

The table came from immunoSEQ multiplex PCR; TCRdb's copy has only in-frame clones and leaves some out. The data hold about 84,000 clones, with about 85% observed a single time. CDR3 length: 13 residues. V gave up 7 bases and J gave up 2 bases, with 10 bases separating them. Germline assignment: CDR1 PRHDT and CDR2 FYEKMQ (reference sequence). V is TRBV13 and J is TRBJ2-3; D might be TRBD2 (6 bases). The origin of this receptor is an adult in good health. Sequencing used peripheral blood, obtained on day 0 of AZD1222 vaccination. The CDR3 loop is CASTPDYTDTQYF. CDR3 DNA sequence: TGTGCCAGCACCCCGGACTACACAGATACGCAGTATTTT. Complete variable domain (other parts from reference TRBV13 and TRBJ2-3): AAGVIQSPRHLIKEKRETATLKCYPIPRHDTVYWYQQGPGQDPQFLISFYEKMQSDKGSIPDRFSAQQFSDYHSELNMSSLELGDSALYFCASTPDYTDTQYFGPGTRLTVL.